This is a list of T cell receptor beta chains from one sample in a study of cytotoxic CD8 clonotypes in ibrutinib-treated CLL. Measured with immunoSEQ multiplex PCR; TCRdb has only the in-frame clones, and not every one. The sample carries 110,000 to 150,000 clones, around 90% recorded once. Sequencing was performed on PBMCs, taken after 12 months of ibrutinib treatment. These receptors originate from a human donor with chronic lymphocytic leukemia. CDR3s include the opening cysteine and the closing phenylalanine or tryptophan. Each record gives: J gene, D gene, clone size, V gene, CDR3 DNA, CDR3 protein. D genes are given only for firm matches. Clone size, where shown, is once, few, many, or a class for clones that have expanded.

j_call: TRBJ1-2; d_call: TRBD1; clone_size: few; v_call: TRBV6-5; cdr3_nt: TGTGCCAGCAGGAAGACAGGGATCGGCTACACCTTC; cdr3_aa: CASRKTGIGYTF
j_call: TRBJ1-6; d_call: NA; clone_size: NA; v_call: TRBV9; cdr3_nt: TGTGCCAGCAGCGGGGACTTTGGTTCACCCCTCCACTTT; cdr3_aa: CASSGDFGSPLHF
j_call: TRBJ2-7; d_call: NA; clone_size: NA; v_call: TRBV28; cdr3_nt: TGTGCCAGCAGGAGTACAGTGAGCTCCTACGAGCAGTACTTC; cdr3_aa: CASRSTVSSYEQYF
j_call: TRBJ2-1; d_call: NA; clone_size: once; v_call: TRBV6-5; cdr3_nt: TGTGCCAGCAGACCCGGGAGTAGCTCCTACAATGAGCAGTTCTTC; cdr3_aa: CASRPGSSSYNEQFF
j_call: TRBJ2-7; d_call: TRBD1; clone_size: NA; v_call: TRBV7-9; cdr3_nt: TGTGCCAGCAGCCCGGGACAGGACCCCTACGAGCAGTACTTC; cdr3_aa: CASSPGQDPYEQYF
j_call: TRBJ1-2; d_call: TRBD1; clone_size: few; v_call: TRBV19; cdr3_nt: TGTGCCAGTAGTAGCCCCGCAGGGGGCTTCGGTGGCTACACCTTC; cdr3_aa: CASSSPAGGFGGYTF
j_call: TRBJ2-1; d_call: NA; clone_size: once; v_call: TRBV20-1; cdr3_nt: TGCAGTGCTAGAGCTCGCGAGCAGTTCTTC; cdr3_aa: CSARAREQFF
j_call: TRBJ2-7; d_call: TRBD2; clone_size: NA; v_call: TRBV28; cdr3_nt: TGTGCCAGCAGCTCTATACTAACGACTAGCGGGAAATCCGAGCAGTACTTC; cdr3_aa: CASSSILTTSGKSEQYF
j_call: TRBJ2-5; d_call: NA; clone_size: few; v_call: TRBV11-2; cdr3_nt: TGTGCCAGCAGCGGCGCAGGTCTGGCCGGAGAGACCCAGTACTTC; cdr3_aa: CASSGAGLAGETQYF
j_call: TRBJ2-7; d_call: TRBD2; clone_size: once; v_call: TRBV9; cdr3_nt: TGTGCCAGCAGCGAGGGGACTAGCGGGACGAACGAGCAGTACTTC; cdr3_aa: CASSEGTSGTNEQYF
j_call: TRBJ2-6; d_call: NA; clone_size: NA; v_call: TRBV25-1; cdr3_nt: TGTGCCAGCAGTGCCCTCCGAGGGCCGTCTGGGGCCAACGTCCTGACTTTC; cdr3_aa: CASSALRGPSGANVLTF
j_call: TRBJ2-4; d_call: TRBD2; clone_size: NA; v_call: TRBV19; cdr3_nt: TGTGCCAGTAACCCCGGAGGGAGGGCGCGAGGGTTAGCCAAAAACATTCAGTACTTC; cdr3_aa: CASNPGGRARGLAKNIQYF
j_call: TRBJ2-6; d_call: TRBD2; clone_size: NA; v_call: TRBV6-5; cdr3_nt: TGTGCCAGCACCCCTGGGGGGGCTGGGGCCAACGTCCTGACTTTC; cdr3_aa: CASTPGGAGANVLTF
j_call: TRBJ2-5; d_call: NA; clone_size: NA; v_call: TRBV29-1; cdr3_nt: TGCAGCGGGGGGGGCGGGTCGGAGACCCAGTACTTC; cdr3_aa: CSGGGGSETQYF
j_call: TRBJ1-1; d_call: NA; clone_size: NA; v_call: TRBV2; cdr3_nt: TGTGCCAGCAGTGAACTCACAGGGAACACTGAAGCTTTCTTT; cdr3_aa: CASSELTGNTEAFF
j_call: TRBJ2-7; d_call: TRBD2; clone_size: NA; v_call: TRBV28; cdr3_nt: TGTGCCAGCAGTTTATCCAGAGCGGGAGCGACCTACGAGCAGTACTTC; cdr3_aa: CASSLSRAGATYEQYF
j_call: TRBJ2-6; d_call: NA; clone_size: NA; v_call: TRBV7-3; cdr3_nt: TGTGCCAGCAGCTGGGGCTTCAGGGGGGCCAACGTCCTGACTTTC; cdr3_aa: CASSWGFRGANVLTF
j_call: TRBJ2-6; d_call: NA; clone_size: NA; v_call: TRBV7-7; cdr3_nt: TGCGCCAGCACCCCAATCCCGTCTCATGGGACTGGGGCCAACGTCCTGACTTTC; cdr3_aa: CASTPIPSHGTGANVLTF
j_call: TRBJ2-1; d_call: NA; clone_size: NA; v_call: TRBV7-3; cdr3_nt: TGTGCCAGCAGCTCCCCGGATAGGGGGGAGCAGTTCTTC; cdr3_aa: CASSSPDRGEQFF
j_call: TRBJ2-1; d_call: TRBD2; clone_size: NA; v_call: TRBV7-9; cdr3_nt: TGTGCCAGCAGCAAGACTAGCGGGAGGGTTCTTGAGCAGTTCTTC; cdr3_aa: CASSKTSGRVLEQFF
j_call: TRBJ1-1; d_call: NA; clone_size: NA; v_call: TRBV19; cdr3_nt: TGTGCCAGTAGTAGGTCGGGTTACGGTACCACTATGAACACTGAAGCTTTCTTT; cdr3_aa: CASSRSGYGTTMNTEAFF
j_call: TRBJ2-7; d_call: TRBD2; clone_size: NA; v_call: TRBV5-4; cdr3_nt: TGTGCCAGCAGAATAGCCGGGACTAGCGGGAGGCAGAGCTCCTACGAGCAGTACTTC; cdr3_aa: CASRIAGTSGRQSSYEQYF
j_call: TRBJ1-2; d_call: NA; clone_size: NA; v_call: TRBV19; cdr3_nt: TGTGCCAGTAGTATCCAGGGGACGTATGGCTACACCTTC; cdr3_aa: CASSIQGTYGYTF
j_call: TRBJ2-3; d_call: TRBD1; clone_size: once; v_call: TRBV7-3; cdr3_nt: TGTGCCAGCAGCTTAGGTACAGGGGCAGATACGCAGTATTTT; cdr3_aa: CASSLGTGADTQYF
j_call: TRBJ1-2; d_call: NA; clone_size: NA; v_call: TRBV28; cdr3_nt: TGTGCCAGCAGAACTGATTGGGGCTACACCTTC; cdr3_aa: CASRTDWGYTF
j_call: TRBJ2-2; d_call: NA; clone_size: NA; v_call: TRBV7-5; cdr3_nt: TGTGCCAGAAGCTTAGCCAGGCCCCTGAGAACCGGGGAGCTGTTTTTT; cdr3_aa: CARSLARPLRTGELFF
j_call: TRBJ2-5; d_call: NA; clone_size: NA; v_call: TRBV21-1; cdr3_nt: TGTGCCAGCAGCTCCCCCTCAGGGGGCTTAGAGACCCAGTACTTC; cdr3_aa: CASSSPSGGLETQYF
j_call: TRBJ2-7; d_call: NA; clone_size: NA; v_call: TRBV5-6; cdr3_nt: TGTGCCAGCACTTCGGTGGGGGGGCTGCACGAGCAGTACTTC; cdr3_aa: CASTSVGGLHEQYF
j_call: TRBJ2-7; d_call: NA; clone_size: NA; v_call: TRBV9; cdr3_nt: TGTGCCAGCAGCCCCGAAGTGGGCGGCGAGCAGTACTTC; cdr3_aa: CASSPEVGGEQYF
j_call: TRBJ2-3; d_call: NA; clone_size: NA; v_call: TRBV27; cdr3_nt: TGTGCCAGCAGTTTATCGGTACTTACAGGGAGTCACACAGATACGCAGTATTTT; cdr3_aa: CASSLSVLTGSHTDTQYF
j_call: TRBJ2-3; d_call: NA; clone_size: NA; v_call: TRBV7-2; cdr3_nt: TGTGCCAGCAGCTTAACGTGGTTACAAGATACGCAGTATTTT; cdr3_aa: CASSLTWLQDTQYF